The sequence of this T cell receptor (beta chain) was determined in a study of shared clonotypes between healthy human individuals. To note about this clone: The sample contains more than one DNA sequence encoding this CDR3.

The CDR3 is 12 residues long. Germline CDR1 KGHSH, CDR2 LQKENI. V was clipped by 3 bases and J by 4 bases, with 7 bases between them. TCRdb's table, derived via immunoSEQ multiplex PCR, lists solely in-frame clones and lacks some. The sample carries about 470,000 clones, around 75% recorded once. The sequence derives from a woman aged 40-49 years in good health. Some clones in this sample may be carry-over from other donors' samples. The chain has TRBV18 and TRBJ2-7; D call uncertain. Specimen: PBMCs. The CDR3 protein is CASSPQNYEQYF. The DNA for the CDR3 is TGTGCCAGCTCACCGCAAAATTACGAGCAGTACTTC.